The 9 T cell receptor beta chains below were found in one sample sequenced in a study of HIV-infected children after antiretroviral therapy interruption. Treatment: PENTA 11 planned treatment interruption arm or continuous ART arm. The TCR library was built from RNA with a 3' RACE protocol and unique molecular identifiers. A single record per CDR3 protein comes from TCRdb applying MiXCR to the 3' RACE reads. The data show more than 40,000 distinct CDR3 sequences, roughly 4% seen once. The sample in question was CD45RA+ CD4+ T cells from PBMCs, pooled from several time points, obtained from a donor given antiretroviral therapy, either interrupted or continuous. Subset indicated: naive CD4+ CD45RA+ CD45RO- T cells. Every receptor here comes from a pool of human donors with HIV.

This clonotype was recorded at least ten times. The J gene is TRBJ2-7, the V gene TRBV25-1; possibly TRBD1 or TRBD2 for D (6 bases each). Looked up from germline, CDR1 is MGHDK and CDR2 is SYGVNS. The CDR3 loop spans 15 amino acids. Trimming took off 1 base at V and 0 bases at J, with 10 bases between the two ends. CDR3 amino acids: CASSELGGSSYEQYF. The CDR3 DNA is TGTGCCAGCAGTGAATTGGGGGGCAGCTCCTACGAGCAGTACTTC.

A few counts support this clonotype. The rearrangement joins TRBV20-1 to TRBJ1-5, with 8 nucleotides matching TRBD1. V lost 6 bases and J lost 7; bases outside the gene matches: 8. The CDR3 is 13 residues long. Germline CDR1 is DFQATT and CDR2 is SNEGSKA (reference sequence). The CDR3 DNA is TGCAGTGCAAGAACGGACAGGGCACAGCCCCAGCATTTT. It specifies CSARTDRAQPQHF.

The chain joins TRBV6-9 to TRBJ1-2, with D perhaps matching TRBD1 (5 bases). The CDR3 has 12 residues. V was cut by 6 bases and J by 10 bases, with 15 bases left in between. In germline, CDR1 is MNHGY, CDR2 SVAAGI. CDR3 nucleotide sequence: TGTGCCAGCAGGGCAGGCAGGGTAGCCTACACCTTC. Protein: CASRAGRVAYTF.

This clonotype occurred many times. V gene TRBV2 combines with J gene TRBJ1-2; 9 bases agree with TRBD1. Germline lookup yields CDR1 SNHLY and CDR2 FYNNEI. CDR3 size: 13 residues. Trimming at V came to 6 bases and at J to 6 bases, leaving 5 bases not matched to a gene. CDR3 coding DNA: TGTGCCAGCAGCGCTACAGGGGGCAATGGCTACACCTTC. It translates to CASSATGGNGYTF.

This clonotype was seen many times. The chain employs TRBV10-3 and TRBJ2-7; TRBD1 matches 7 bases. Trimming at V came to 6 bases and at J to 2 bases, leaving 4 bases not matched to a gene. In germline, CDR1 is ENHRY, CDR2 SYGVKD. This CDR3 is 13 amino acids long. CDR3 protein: CAIRGDSPYEQYF. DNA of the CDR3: TGTGCCATCAGGGGGGACAGCCCCTACGAGCAGTACTTC.

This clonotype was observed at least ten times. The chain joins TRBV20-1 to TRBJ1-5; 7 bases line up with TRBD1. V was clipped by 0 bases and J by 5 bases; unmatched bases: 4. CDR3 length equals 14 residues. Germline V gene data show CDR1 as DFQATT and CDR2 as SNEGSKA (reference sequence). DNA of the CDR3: TGCAGTGCTAGAGAGACAGGGATATATCAGCCCCAGCATTTT. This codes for CSARETGIYQPQHF.

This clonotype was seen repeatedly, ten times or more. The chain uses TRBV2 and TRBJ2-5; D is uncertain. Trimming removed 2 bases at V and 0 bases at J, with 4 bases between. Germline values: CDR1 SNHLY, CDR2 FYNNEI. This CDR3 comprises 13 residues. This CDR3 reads CASSETHQETQYF. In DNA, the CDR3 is TGTGCCAGCAGTGAAACGCACCAAGAGACCCAGTACTTC.

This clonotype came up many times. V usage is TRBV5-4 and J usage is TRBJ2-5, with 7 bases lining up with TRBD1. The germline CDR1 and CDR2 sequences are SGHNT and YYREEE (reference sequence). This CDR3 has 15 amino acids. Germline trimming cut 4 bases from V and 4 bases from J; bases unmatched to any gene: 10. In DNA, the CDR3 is TGTGCCAGCAGCGGGGACAGACGGGTGGGAGAGACCCAGTACTTC. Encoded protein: CASSGDRRVGETQYF.

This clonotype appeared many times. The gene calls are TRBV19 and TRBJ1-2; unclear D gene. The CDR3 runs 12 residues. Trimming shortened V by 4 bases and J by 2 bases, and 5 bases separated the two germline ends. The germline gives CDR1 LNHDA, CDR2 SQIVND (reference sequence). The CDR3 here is CASSRANYGYTF. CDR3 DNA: TGTGCCAGTAGTAGGGCGAACTATGGCTACACCTTC.